This T cell receptor beta chain stems from a study of blood T cell repertoires in COVID-19. Study-level background: There were acute and convalescent COVID-19 samples, and they came from the United States, Italy and Spain. PBMCs, B-cell-depleted T cells, or T cells were the source of the cDNA or gDNA that made up the material.

CDR3 size: 13 residues. In the authors' workflow: Scientists estimated how many nucleated cells there were by amplifying reference gene primers. Some clones are missing from TCRdb's copy, which holds only in-frame ones; the method was immunoSEQ multiplex PCR. For V, J and clone size, that table is used; D and trimming come from the DNA. The profile covers 200,000 to 250,000 clones, with 82% appearing a single time and more than 10% taken by the ten largest. Material for sequencing was peripheral blood. The sequence came from a woman in her thirties or forties with acute or convalescent COVID-19. The J gene is TRBJ2-7, the V gene TRBV21-1; the table's D call TRBD1 went unverified against the DNA. TRBV21-1 is an annotated pseudogene. CDR3 sequence (DNA): TGTGCCAGCAGCGTCACAGGGATATACGAGCAGTACTTC. Amino acids: CASSVTGIYEQYF.